The clone carrying this T cell receptor beta chain showed up just a few times. Its specificity is not known. The data were taken from a study of T cell responses to AZD1222 COVID-19 vaccine. Overall study results and limits: Most donors were white British, females outnumbered males, and clonal diversity was possibly underestimated.

This CDR3 contains 15 residues. J gave up 7 bases and V 3 bases, and 5 bases lay outside the gene matches. The germline V gene encodes CDR1 WNHNN and CDR2 SYGVQD (reference sequence). Generated by immunoSEQ multiplex PCR, the TCRdb table keeps only in-frame clones and is missing some. This repertoire shows tens of thousands of clones, about 93% found once; its top ten account for less than 4%. This clonotype originated in an adult who received the AZD1222 COVID-19 vaccine. The sequencing here drew on peripheral blood, taken 28 days after the second AZD1222 dose. This sequence joins TRBV10-1 and TRBJ2-1; 11 bases fit TRBD2. The CDR3 is CASSDYSGGANEQFF. For the CDR3, the DNA is TGCGCCAGCAGTGACTATAGCGGGGGGGCAAATGAGCAGTTCTTC.